This T cell receptor beta chain was identified in a study of T-cell reconstitution after alpha-beta-depleted transplantation in children (dated by TCRdb to the mid-2010s). About the investigation overall: Using TCR repertoire profiling, the study quantitatively followed how T-cell immune reconstitution unfolded in children after TCRalphabeta/CD19-depleted allogeneic hematopoietic cell transplantation. The study at large found these results: Over subsequent months, a decline in hyperexpanded clone frequencies was noted, and after one year, T-cell counts and TCRbeta diversity were mostly ascribed to newly produced T cells. The apparently early recovery of alphabetaT-cell counts about two months after transplant reportedly depended on only several hundred rapidly expanded clones that came from non-depleted graft cells. In some patients, the high TCRbeta diversity seen at day 60 was put down to recipient T cells and intrathymic progenitors that had survived conditioning.

The treatment or condition label on this specimen signifies: allogeneic hematopoietic cell transplantation with graft depleted of TCRalphabeta T cells and CD19 B cells. The transplant recipients were children given TCRalphabeta/CD19-depleted allogeneic hematopoietic cell grafts. Per the germline V gene (reference sequence), DFQATT is the CDR1 and SNEGSKA is the CDR2. There are 15 amino acids in the CDR3, from cysteine to phenylalanine inclusive. Only the CDR3 part of the read is kept: 45 bases, read in frame from the first base. V trim: 2 bases; J trim: 4 bases; unmatched bases: 6. A note on this clonotype: Its antigen specificity is not known. No base quality values were provided; no much bigger clone lies one nucleotide off.

Receptor amplification or capture employed PCR. The data were produced on an Illumina HiSeq 2500. To normalize quantification of the TCRbeta repertoire, the TCR libraries were built with molecular barcoding that relied on unique molecular identifiers. The public reads were reprocessed in TCRdb via fastp at Q25 and MiXCR, keeping in-frame beta chains. Identical CDR3 proteins give one entry, which carries the most common genes and DNA. The sample profile shows about 870,000 distinct CDR3 sequences; around 17% of them were found once. Approximately 5% of the sample lies in the top ten. The receptor comes from a male patient younger than 18 who had a stem cell transplant for acute lymphoblastic leukemia, so the T cells may come from the graft donor. The rearrangement joined TRBV20-1 to TRBJ2-1; TRBD2 agrees with 9 junctional bases. Sequencing was performed on PBMCs, mostly from graft donor cells, taken 360 days after TCRalphabeta/CD19-depleted stem cell transplant. The CDR3 region has the sequence CSARLAGLAYNEQFF. The nucleotides are TGCAGTGCTAGACTCGCGGGACTAGCTTACAATGAGCAGTTCTTC.